These T cell receptor beta chains were read from a single sample in a study of molecular identifiers for immune sequencing clone quantification. Via MiXCR, TCRdb re-called the PCR reads, giving one row per CDR3 protein. The repertoire holds about half a million distinct CDR3 sequences, with about 26% as singletons. Sequences were obtained from naive CD8+ T cells from blood, with Jurkat cell RNA spiked in. These receptors all stem from a human donor in good health. Some libraries in this study had Jurkat cell RNA spiked in. The CDR3 runs from the conserved cysteine through the conserved F or W. The size entry is marked missing in some rows and otherwise reads once, few, many or a size class.

abundance: many; v_gene: TRBV20-1; j_gene: TRBJ1-6; CDR3aa: CSARAGNSPLHF
abundance: many; v_gene: TRBV11-2; j_gene: TRBJ2-6; CDR3aa: CASSIYGSGANVLTF
abundance: few; v_gene: TRBV27; j_gene: TRBJ2-7; CDR3aa: CASRAGLVYEQYF
abundance: .; v_gene: TRBV4-1; j_gene: TRBJ2-2; CDR3aa: CARSLRLAEYTGELFF
abundance: many; v_gene: TRBV27; j_gene: TRBJ2-7; CDR3aa: CASSSSGRAGWAQYF
abundance: few; v_gene: TRBV11-2; j_gene: TRBJ2-1; CDR3aa: CASSSHNGNEQFF
abundance: many; v_gene: TRBV20-1; j_gene: TRBJ2-7; CDR3aa: CSARGTSGEPYEQYF
abundance: few; v_gene: TRBV19; j_gene: TRBJ1-5; CDR3aa: CATKDRGLNQPQHF
abundance: many; v_gene: TRBV6-1; j_gene: TRBJ1-4; CDR3aa: CASSWPVEPNEKLFF
abundance: many; v_gene: TRBV6-6; j_gene: TRBJ1-5; CDR3aa: CASSRAGTDTSNQPQHF